Below, one TCR beta chain is given with its context. Its antigen is unidentified. The entry originates in a study of T cell responses to AZD1222 COVID-19 vaccine. Whole-study results and caveats: Most donors were white British and more were female, and clonal diversity was possibly underestimated.

V was cut by 3 bases and J by 6 bases, with 10 bases left in between. The CDR3 extends over 13 amino acids. Germline V gene lookup returns CDR1 SGHRS and CDR2 YFSETQ. Measured with immunoSEQ multiplex PCR; TCRdb has only the in-frame clones, and not every one. The sample records over 100,000 clones, roughly 90% being singletons. This chain connects TRBV5-1 to TRBJ1-5; D gene unclear. Sequencing used peripheral blood, obtained 28 days after the second AZD1222 dose. This TCR came from an adult who received the AZD1222 COVID-19 vaccine. Here the CDR3 DNA reads TGCGCCAGCAGCTGGGGAGATGGTCAGCCCCAGCATTTT. Translated: CASSWGDGQPQHF.